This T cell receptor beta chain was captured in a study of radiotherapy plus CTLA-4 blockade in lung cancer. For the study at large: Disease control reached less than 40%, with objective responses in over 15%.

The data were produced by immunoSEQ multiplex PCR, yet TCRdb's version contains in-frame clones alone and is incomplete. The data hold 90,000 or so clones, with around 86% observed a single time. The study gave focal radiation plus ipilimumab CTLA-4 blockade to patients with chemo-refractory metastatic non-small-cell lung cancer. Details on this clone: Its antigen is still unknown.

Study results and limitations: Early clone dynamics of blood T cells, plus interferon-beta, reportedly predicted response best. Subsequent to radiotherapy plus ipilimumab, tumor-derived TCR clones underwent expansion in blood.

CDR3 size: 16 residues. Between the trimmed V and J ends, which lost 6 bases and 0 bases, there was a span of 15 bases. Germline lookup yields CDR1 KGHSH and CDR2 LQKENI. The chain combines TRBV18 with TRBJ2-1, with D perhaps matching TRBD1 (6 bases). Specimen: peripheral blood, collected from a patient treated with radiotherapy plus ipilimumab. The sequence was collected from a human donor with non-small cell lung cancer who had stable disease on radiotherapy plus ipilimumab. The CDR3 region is CASSLFPGDSYNEQFF. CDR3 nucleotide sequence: TGTGCCAGCTCTCTCTTCCCAGGGGACTCCTACAATGAGCAGTTCTTC. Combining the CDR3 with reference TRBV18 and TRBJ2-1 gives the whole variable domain NAGVMQNPRHLVRRRGQEARLRCSPMKGHSHVYWYRQLPEEGLKFMVYLQKENIIDESGMPKERFSAEFPKEGPSILRIQQVVRGDSAAYFCASSLFPGDSYNEQFFGPGTRLTVL.